This T cell receptor (beta chain) was observed in a study of blood T cell repertoires in COVID-19. Looking at the study overall: From T cells, B-cell-depleted T cells, or PBMCs came the material, which was cDNA or gDNA.

Original data processing: Quantification of nucleated cells was approximated via reference gene primer amplification. Sequencing was performed with immunoSEQ multiplex PCR; in TCRdb, only in-frame clones are kept and a portion is missing. Clonal size and the V and J genes are those of that table, whereas D and trimming came from the DNA. The data show approximately 150,000 clones, 70% to 80% seen once. CDR3 length: 16 amino acids. The junction had 8 bases not matched to a gene; V was cut back by 3 bases and J by 5 bases. Germline CDR1 and CDR2: SNHLY and FYNNEI. The chain carries TRBV2 and TRBJ2-3; 10 positions agree with TRBD2. Sequencing was performed on peripheral blood. The receptor was derived from a man aged 50 to 60 with acute or convalescent COVID-19. The DNA for the CDR3 is TGTGCCAGCAGTGATGGGCAGCGGGGGGGCGAAGATACGCAGTATTTT. Translation gives CASSDGQRGGEDTQYF.